This T cell receptor beta chain was retrieved from a study of neurological immune-mediated disorders. Points from the study as a whole: Because no CDR3 amino acid sequences were shared across subjects by expanded clones, private repertoires were suggested in all groups.

2 million unsorted PBMCs were stored in RNAlater at -80 °C before RNA extraction. This clonotype was counted many times. Its antigen is not known. Synthesis of cDNA was performed by 5'RACE using 10-nucleotide random UMIs. TCRdb used MiXCR to reprocess the 5' RACE reads, holding one entry per CDR3 protein. The sample carries fewer than 30,000 distinct CDR3 sequences, more than 20% recorded once. V dropped 5 bases and J dropped 10 bases, with 10 bases sitting between them. Germline CDR1 reads SGHRS; CDR2 reads YFSETQ. The CDR3 length is 12 residues. The clonotype comes from an older woman in good health. What was sequenced was PBMCs. V is TRBV5-1 and J is TRBJ1-6; D ambiguous. The CDR3 loop reads CASRGGESPLHF. CDR3 coding DNA: TGCGCCAGCAGGGGAGGTGAATCACCCCTCCACTTT.